This TCR beta chain was recorded in a study of beta chain features in type 1 diabetes. Study findings and constraints: Across patients, naive, central memory and Treg TCRB repertoires exhibited apparently greater similarity than was observed across healthy donors. All four CD4+ subsets from Type 1 diabetes patients carried moderately but significantly shorter TCRB CDR3s. It was not settled here whether HLA type affects TCRB rearrangement. Diminished insertions and augmented deletions at VDJ junctions characterized type 1 diabetes patients.

Via the markers CD45RO/CCR7/CD25/CD127/CD95/CD27, stem cell-like memory, regulatory, central memory and naive CD4+ cells were sorted. In germline, CDR1 is MGHRA, CDR2 YSYEKL. V was pared by 0 bases and J by 1 base, with 5 bases of the junction left unmatched. CDR3 size: 16 residues. Concerning this clone: Its antigen is unknown.

The isolated RNA, all of it, was reverse transcribed, so expressed TCRB transcripts were what got sequenced. Assay used: immunoSEQ multiplex PCR; TCRdb lists only in-frame clones, some missing. This table holds 630,000 or so clones, over 12% found once. This receptor was taken from a man aged 18 to 30 with type 1 diabetes. This chain connects TRBV4-1 to TRBJ1-1; 7 nucleotides agree with TRBD1. Sequenced input: naive CD4+ T cells from blood. The DNA of the CDR3 is TGCGCCAGCAGCCAAGATACGGGACAGTCGAACACTGAAGCTTTCTTT. Amino acid sequence: CASSQDTGQSNTEAFF.